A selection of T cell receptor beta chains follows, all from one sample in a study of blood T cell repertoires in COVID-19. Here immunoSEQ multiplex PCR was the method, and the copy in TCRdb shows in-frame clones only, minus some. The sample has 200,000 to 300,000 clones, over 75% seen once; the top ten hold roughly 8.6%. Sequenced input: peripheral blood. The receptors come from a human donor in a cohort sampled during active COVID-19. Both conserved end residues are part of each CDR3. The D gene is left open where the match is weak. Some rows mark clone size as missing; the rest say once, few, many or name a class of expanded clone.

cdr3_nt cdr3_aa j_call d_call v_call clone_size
TGTGCCAGCTCACCCGAGCGTCTAGCCCTCACGGGCTACAATGAGCAGTTCTTC CASSPERLALTGYNEQFF TRBJ2-1 . TRBV18 .
TGTGCCAGCAGCTTAGCGGGGGCAGGGAAGGCCCTCTCCTACGAGCAGTACTTC CASSLAGAGKALSYEQYF TRBJ2-7 . TRBV7-9 .
TGTGCCAGCACCAATCCGGGACAGGGCCGGCCTGGCTACACCTTC CASTNPGQGRPGYTF TRBJ1-2 TRBD1 TRBV28 .
TGTGCCAGCAGCTTGAGTAGCGGGGGTTGGAATGAGCAGTTCTTC CASSLSSGGWNEQFF TRBJ2-1 TRBD2 TRBV7-2 .
TGTGCCAGCAGTTTAATTAGTGCCTACTCCTACGAGCAGTACTTC CASSLISAYSYEQYF TRBJ2-7 . TRBV28 .
TGTGCCAGCAGTCGGGACGGGGGGAGCACAGATACGCAGTATTTT CASSRDGGSTDTQYF TRBJ2-3 TRBD2 TRBV6-4 .
TGTGCCAGCAGTTTGATCACTCTGCAGAACACTGAAGCTTTCTTT CASSLITLQNTEAFF TRBJ1-1 . TRBV28 .
TGTGCCAGTACCGAGGGACAGGGTTTTGGCGGGGAGCTGTTTTTT CASTEGQGFGGELFF TRBJ2-2 TRBD1 TRBV19 .
TGTGCCAGCAGCTTAGAGGGCGCTATCGAGACCCAGTACTTC CASSLEGAIETQYF TRBJ2-5 . TRBV11-2 .
TGTGCCAGCAGTTTACCGACAGGGGACGGGGAGACCCAGTACTTC CASSLPTGDGETQYF TRBJ2-5 TRBD1 TRBV28 .
TGTGCCAGCAGCGGGGGGGTGGCCCACACCGGGGAGCTGTTTTTT CASSGGVAHTGELFF TRBJ2-2 TRBD2 TRBV7-6 .
TGTGCCAGCAGCTCACAGGGGTTGAACACTGAAGCTTTCTTT CASSSQGLNTEAFF TRBJ1-1 TRBD1 TRBV7-2 .
TGCGCCAGCAGAGGTATCTCCCCAAGGAGGGAGCAGTACTTC CASRGISPRREQYF TRBJ2-7 . TRBV5-1 .
TGTGCCAGCATTCACGAGGCGTCCGGGTCCTACGAGCAGTACTTC CASIHEASGSYEQYF TRBJ2-7 . TRBV7-9 .
TGTGCCAGCCAATCATCCCAGGGAAGGCCTCAGCCCCAGCATTTT CASQSSQGRPQPQHF TRBJ1-5 . TRBV6-6 .
TGTGCCAGCAGCTTGGTAACTGCTCGCGGCTACACCTTC CASSLVTARGYTF TRBJ1-2 . TRBV5-6 once
TGTGCCAGCAGCCCACGCGGACTAGCGGGAGGGAGGGCCGCGCAGTATTTT CASSPRGLAGGRAAQYF TRBJ2-3 TRBD2 TRBV2 .
TGTGCCAGCAGCTTTGGCGGGTCCACAGATACGCAGTATTTT CASSFGGSTDTQYF TRBJ2-3 . TRBV7-9 .
TGTGCCAGCAGCCCATCCGGGACAGGGTATTACAACACCATATATTTT CASSPSGTGYYNTIYF TRBJ1-3 TRBD1 TRBV7-2 .
TGTGCCAGCAGCGAACGGGTGATCCAAGAGACCCAGTACTTC CASSERVIQETQYF TRBJ2-5 . TRBV7-9 few
TGTGCCAGCAGCCTCTTAAGTCCCGGGACAGGGAAGGCCACCATATATTTT CASSLLSPGTGKATIYF TRBJ1-3 TRBD1 TRBV3-1/TRBV3-2 .
TGTGCCAGCAGTCCGGGACAGGGTACAGATACGCAGTATTTT CASSPGQGTDTQYF TRBJ2-3 TRBD1 TRBV5-4 .
TGTGCCAGCGGGTGGCGGGGTGAGCAGTTCTTC CASGWRGEQFF TRBJ2-1 . TRBV28 few
TGTGCCAGCAGCAAAGTATTTAGGGGGTCTTACAATCAGCCCCAGCATTTT CASSKVFRGSYNQPQHF TRBJ1-5 . TRBV21-1 .
TGTGCCAGCAGAATAAGACAGGGTTACTCACCCCTCCACTTT CASRIRQGYSPLHF TRBJ1-6 TRBD1 TRBV28 .
TGTGCCAGCAGTTCAGGGACAGGGGGTTTACGACAGCCCCAGCATTTT CASSSGTGGLRQPQHF TRBJ1-5 TRBD1 TRBV28 .
TGTGCCAGCAGCGCCCCCGGGACAGGGACTGGAAACACCATATATTTT CASSAPGTGTGNTIYF TRBJ1-3 TRBD1 TRBV9 .
TGCGCCAGCAGCCAAGAGGTAGTAGCCCCATACTCACCCCTCCACTTT CASSQEVVAPYSPLHF TRBJ1-6 . TRBV4-1 .
TGTGCCAGCAGTTTAAGAGCTAACTATGGCTACACCTTC CASSLRANYGYTF TRBJ1-2 . TRBV27 .
TGTGCCAGCAGCCGGACTGAGGGTGGCTACACCTTC CASSRTEGGYTF TRBJ1-2 . TRBV6-1 .
TGTGCCAGCACCCTGACAGGGGATTTATCCTACGAGCAGTACTTC CASTLTGDLSYEQYF TRBJ2-7 . TRBV21-1 .
TGTGCCATCAGTGAGCCGCAGGGGGCCGAAAGAGAAAAACTGTTTTTT CAISEPQGAEREKLFF TRBJ1-4 TRBD1 TRBV10-3 .
TGTGCCAGCAGCATCCCCTGGGGACAGGGGAATGGCTACACCTTC CASSIPWGQGNGYTF TRBJ1-2 TRBD1 TRBV7-2 once
TGTGCCAGCAGCCCTAGGACTAGCGGGAGTAATGAGCAGTTCTTC CASSPRTSGSNEQFF TRBJ2-1 TRBD2 TRBV7-9 .
TGTGCCAGCACCGCCCAGGGCGCAACGCCCTTGAACACTGAAGCTTTCTTT CASTAQGATPLNTEAFF TRBJ1-1 . TRBV3-1/TRBV3-2 .
TGTGCCAGCAGCACGGGGACAGGCCCCAAGAGCACCTTC CASSTGTGPKSTF TRBJ1-2 TRBD1 TRBV13 .
TGTGCCAGCAGTTACTCGAGGCTGTCGGTAGCCTACGAGCAGTACTTC CASSYSRLSVAYEQYF TRBJ2-7 . TRBV6-5 once
TGCGCCAGCAGCACCGGACTAGCGGGGAACAATGAGCAGTTCTTC CASSTGLAGNNEQFF TRBJ2-1 TRBD2 TRBV5-1 .
TGTGCCAGCTCACCGGAACAGGGGACTCAAGAGACCCAGTACTTC CASSPEQGTQETQYF TRBJ2-5 . TRBV18 .
TGCGCCAGCAGCTTGGGACTAGCGGGATCTGAGCAGTTCTTC CASSLGLAGSEQFF TRBJ2-1 TRBD2 TRBV5-1 .
TGTGCCAGCAGCACCCCCGGGGGGAGAGATAATTCACCCCTCCACTTT CASSTPGGRDNSPLHF TRBJ1-6 . TRBV7-8 .
TGCGCCAGCAGCCCGATGGCAGGTGGGTACGAGCAGTACTTC CASSPMAGGYEQYF TRBJ2-7 . TRBV5-1 .
TGTGCCAGCAGCTTTTCGCGGGGGGTCTACAATGAGCAGTTCTTC CASSFSRGVYNEQFF TRBJ2-1 TRBD2 TRBV7-9 .
TGTGCCAGCAGCCCGGCCCCTCCGGGAGGGCAACATGAGCAGTTCTTC CASSPAPPGGQHEQFF TRBJ2-1 TRBD2 TRBV7-3 .
TGTGCCAGCAGCGGGAGTGGTTCAGATACGCAGTATTTT CASSGSGSDTQYF TRBJ2-3 . TRBV6-2/TRBV6-3 .
TGTGCCAGTAGTTCACTTTGGGGACAGGGCAATCAGCCCCAGCATTTT CASSSLWGQGNQPQHF TRBJ1-5 TRBD1 TRBV19 once
TGCGCCAGCAGCTTGGGCGGGAGGACATACAATGAGCAGTTCTTC CASSLGGRTYNEQFF TRBJ2-1 TRBD2 TRBV5-1 .
TGTGCCAGCACTGAGCGAGGGACAGCCCCCTATGGCTACACCTTC CASTERGTAPYGYTF TRBJ1-2 TRBD1 TRBV2 few
TGTGCCGTCACAGGGCGGGGGTCTTCTGAAGCTTTCTTT CAVTGRGSSEAFF TRBJ1-1 . TRBV12-3/TRBV12-4 few
TGTGCCAGCAGCCAGCCTAGCGGGGGGGCCGCCGGGGAGCTGTTTTTT CASSQPSGGAAGELFF TRBJ2-2 TRBD2 TRBV4-2 .
TGTGCCAGTAGTATGGCGGGAGCTCCGTACAATGAGCAGTTCTTC CASSMAGAPYNEQFF TRBJ2-1 TRBD2 TRBV19 .
TGTGCCAGTAGTAGGCTAGCGGGAGCTGGATCGGACCAGTACTTC CASSRLAGAGSDQYF TRBJ2-5 TRBD2 TRBV19 .
TGCGCCAGCAGCCAAGAAAGACTAGGAGTCTATGAGCAGTTCTTC CASSQERLGVYEQFF TRBJ2-1 . TRBV4-3 once